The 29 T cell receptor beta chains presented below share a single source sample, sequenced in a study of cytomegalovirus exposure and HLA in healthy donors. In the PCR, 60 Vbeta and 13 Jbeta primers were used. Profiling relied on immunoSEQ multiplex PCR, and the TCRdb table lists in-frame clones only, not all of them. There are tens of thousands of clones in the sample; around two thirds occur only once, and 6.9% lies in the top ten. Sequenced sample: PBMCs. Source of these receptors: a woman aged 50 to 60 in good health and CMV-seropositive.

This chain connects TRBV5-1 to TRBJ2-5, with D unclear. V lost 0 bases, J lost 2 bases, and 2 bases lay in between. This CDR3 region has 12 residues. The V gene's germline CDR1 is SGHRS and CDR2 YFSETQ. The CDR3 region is CASSLAQETQYF. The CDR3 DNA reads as TGCGCCAGCAGCTTGGCTCAAGAGACCCAGTACTTC.

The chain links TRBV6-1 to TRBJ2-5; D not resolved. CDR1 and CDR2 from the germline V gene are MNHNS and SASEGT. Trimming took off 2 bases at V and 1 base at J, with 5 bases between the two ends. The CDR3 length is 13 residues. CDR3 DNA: TGTGCCAGCAGTGAAATAGTCCAAGAGACCCAGTACTTC. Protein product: CASSEIVQETQYF.

CDR3 bases: TGTGCCTGGAGTACCCTACGGGAGGTCAACCAAGAGACCCAGTACTTC. Encoded protein: CAWSTLREVNQETQYF. V usage is TRBV30 and J usage is TRBJ2-5; 7 nucleotides agree with TRBD2. CDR1 and CDR2 (germline): GTSNPN, SVGIG (reference sequence). The CDR3 runs to 16 residues. Germline trimming cut 2 bases from V and 0 bases from J; bases unmatched to any gene: 9.

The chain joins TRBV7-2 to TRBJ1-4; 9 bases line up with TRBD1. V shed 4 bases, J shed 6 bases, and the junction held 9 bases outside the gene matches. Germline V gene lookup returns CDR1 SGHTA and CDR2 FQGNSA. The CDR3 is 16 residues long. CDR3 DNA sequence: TGTGCCAGCAGCTCCCTTGGACGGGACAGGGATGAAAAACTGTTTTTT. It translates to CASSSLGRDRDEKLFF. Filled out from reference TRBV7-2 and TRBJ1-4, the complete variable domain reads GAGVSQSPSNKVTEKGKDVELRCDPISGHTALYWYRQSLGQGLEFLIYFQGNSAPDKSGLPSDRFSAERTGGSVSTLTIQRTQQEDSAVYLCASSSLGRDRDEKLFFGSGTQLSVL.

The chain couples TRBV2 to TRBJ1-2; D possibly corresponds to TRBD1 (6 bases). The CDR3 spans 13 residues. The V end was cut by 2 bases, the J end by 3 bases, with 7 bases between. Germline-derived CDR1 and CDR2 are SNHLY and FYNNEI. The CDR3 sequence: CASSEWTDYGYTF. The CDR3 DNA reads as TGTGCCAGCAGTGAATGGACAGACTATGGCTACACCTTC.

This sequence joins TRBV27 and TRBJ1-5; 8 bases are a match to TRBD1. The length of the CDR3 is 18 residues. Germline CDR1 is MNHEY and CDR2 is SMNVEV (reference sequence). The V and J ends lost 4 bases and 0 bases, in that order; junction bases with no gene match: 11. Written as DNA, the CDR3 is TGTGCCAGCAGTTCCCGGACAGGGACGAAACCTAGCAATCAGCCCCAGCATTTT. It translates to CASSSRTGTKPSNQPQHF.

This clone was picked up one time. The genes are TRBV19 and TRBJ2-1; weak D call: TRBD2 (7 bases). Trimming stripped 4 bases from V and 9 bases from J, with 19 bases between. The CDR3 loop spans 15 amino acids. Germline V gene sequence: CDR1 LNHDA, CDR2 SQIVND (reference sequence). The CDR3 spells CASSSSGGLSGEQFF. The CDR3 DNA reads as TGTGCCAGTAGTAGTTCGGGGGGCCTGTCGGGTGAGCAGTTCTTC. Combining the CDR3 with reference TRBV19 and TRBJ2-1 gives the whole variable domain DGGITQSPKYLFRKEGQNVTLSCEQNLNHDAMYWYRQDPGQGLRLIYYSQIVNDFQKGDIAEGYSVSREKKESFPLTVTSAQKNPTAFYLCASSSSGGLSGEQFFGPGTRLTVL.

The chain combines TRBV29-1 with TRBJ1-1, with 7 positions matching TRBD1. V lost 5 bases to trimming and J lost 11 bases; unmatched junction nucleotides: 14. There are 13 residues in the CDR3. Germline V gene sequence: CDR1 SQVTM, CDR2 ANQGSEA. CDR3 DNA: TGCAGCGTTTTGTTGGACAGGTTCGGTCGGGCTTTCTTT. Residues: CSVLLDRFGRAFF. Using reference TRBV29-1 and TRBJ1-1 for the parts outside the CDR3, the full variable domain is SAVISQKPSRDICQRGTSLTIQCQVDSQVTMMFWYRQQPGQSLTLIATANQGSEATYESGFVIDKFPISRPNLTFSTLTVSNMSPEDSSIYLCSVLLDRFGRAFFGQGTRLTVV.

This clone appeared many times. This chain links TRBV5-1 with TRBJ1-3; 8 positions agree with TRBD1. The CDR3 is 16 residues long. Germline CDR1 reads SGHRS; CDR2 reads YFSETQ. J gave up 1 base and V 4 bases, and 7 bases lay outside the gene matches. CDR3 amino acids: CASSPSTGESGNTIYF. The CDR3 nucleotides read TGCGCCAGCAGCCCCTCGACAGGGGAATCTGGAAACACCATATATTTT.

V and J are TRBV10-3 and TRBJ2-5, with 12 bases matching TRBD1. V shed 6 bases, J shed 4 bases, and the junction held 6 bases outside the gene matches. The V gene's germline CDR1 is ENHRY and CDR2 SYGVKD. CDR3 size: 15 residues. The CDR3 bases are TGTGCCATCAGCGGAGGGACAGGGGGCATAGAGACCCAGTACTTC. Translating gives CAISGGTGGIETQYF.

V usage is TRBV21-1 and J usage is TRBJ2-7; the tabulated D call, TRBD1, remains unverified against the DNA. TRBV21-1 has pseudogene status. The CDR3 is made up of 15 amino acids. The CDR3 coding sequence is TGTGCCAGCAGAACGGGACAGGGCCACGGGTACGAGCAGTACTTC. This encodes CASRTGQGHGYEQYF.

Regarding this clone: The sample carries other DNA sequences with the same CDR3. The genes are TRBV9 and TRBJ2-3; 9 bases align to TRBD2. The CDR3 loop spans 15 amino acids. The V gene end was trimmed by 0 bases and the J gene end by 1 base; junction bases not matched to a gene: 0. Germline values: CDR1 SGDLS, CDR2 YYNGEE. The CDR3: CASSVVAGGTDTQYF. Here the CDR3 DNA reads TGTGCCAGCAGCGTAGTAGCGGGGGGCACAGATACGCAGTATTTT.

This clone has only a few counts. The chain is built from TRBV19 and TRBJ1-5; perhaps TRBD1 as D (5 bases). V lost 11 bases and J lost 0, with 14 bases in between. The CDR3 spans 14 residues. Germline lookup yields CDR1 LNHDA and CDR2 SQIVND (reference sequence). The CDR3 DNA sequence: TGTGCCTCCCGGCGGGGGTCTAGCAATCAGCCCCAGCATTTT. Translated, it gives CASRRGSSNQPQHF.

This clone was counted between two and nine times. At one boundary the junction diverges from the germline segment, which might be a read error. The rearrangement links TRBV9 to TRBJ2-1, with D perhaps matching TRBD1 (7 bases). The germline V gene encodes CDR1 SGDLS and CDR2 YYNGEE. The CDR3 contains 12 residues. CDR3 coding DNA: TGTGCCAGCAGCGCATACTCAGGGGGGATTATCTTC. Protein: CASSAYSGGIIF.

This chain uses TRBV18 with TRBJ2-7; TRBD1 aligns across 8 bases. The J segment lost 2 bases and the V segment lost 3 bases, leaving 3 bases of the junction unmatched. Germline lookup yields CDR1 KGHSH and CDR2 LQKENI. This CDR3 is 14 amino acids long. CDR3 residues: CASSPQGAAYEQYF. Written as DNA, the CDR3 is TGTGCCAGCTCACCCCAGGGGGCGGCCTACGAGCAGTACTTC.

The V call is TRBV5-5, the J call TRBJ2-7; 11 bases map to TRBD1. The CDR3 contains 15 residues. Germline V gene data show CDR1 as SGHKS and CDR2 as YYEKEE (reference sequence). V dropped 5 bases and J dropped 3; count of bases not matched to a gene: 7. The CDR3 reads CASRDGTGGVYEQYV. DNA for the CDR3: TGTGCCAGCAGGGACGGGACAGGGGGGGTCTACGAGCAGTACGTC.

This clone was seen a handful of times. In DNA form, the CDR3 reads TGCGCCAGCAGTTTACTAGCGGGGACCCAAGAGACCCAGTACTTC. It specifies CASSLLAGTQETQYF. This rearrangement joins TRBV5-1 to TRBJ2-5; 10 nucleotides align to TRBD2. V was clipped by 5 bases and J by 1 base; unmatched bases: 5. CDR1 is SGHRS and CDR2 is YFSETQ in the germline V gene. The CDR3 runs 15 residues.

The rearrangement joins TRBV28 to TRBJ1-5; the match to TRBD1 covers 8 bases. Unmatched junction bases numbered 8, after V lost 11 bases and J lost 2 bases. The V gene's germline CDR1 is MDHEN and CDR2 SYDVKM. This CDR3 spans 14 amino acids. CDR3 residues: CACSDRGRNQPQHF. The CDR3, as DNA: TGTGCCTGTTCCGACAGGGGCCGCAATCAGCCCCAGCATTTT.

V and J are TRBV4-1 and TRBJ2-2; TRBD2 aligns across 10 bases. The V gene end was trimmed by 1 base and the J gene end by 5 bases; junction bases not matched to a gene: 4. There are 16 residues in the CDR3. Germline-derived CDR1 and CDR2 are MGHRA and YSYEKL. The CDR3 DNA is TGCGCCAGCAGCCAAGCCTTACTAGCGGGGACCGGGGAGCTGTTTTTT. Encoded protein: CASSQALLAGTGELFF.

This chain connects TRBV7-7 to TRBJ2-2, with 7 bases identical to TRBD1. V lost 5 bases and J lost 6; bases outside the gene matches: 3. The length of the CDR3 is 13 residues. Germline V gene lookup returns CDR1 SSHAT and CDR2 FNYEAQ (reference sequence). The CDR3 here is CASSPGTAGELFF. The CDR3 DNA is TGTGCCAGCAGCCCGGGGACAGCCGGGGAGCTGTTTTTT.

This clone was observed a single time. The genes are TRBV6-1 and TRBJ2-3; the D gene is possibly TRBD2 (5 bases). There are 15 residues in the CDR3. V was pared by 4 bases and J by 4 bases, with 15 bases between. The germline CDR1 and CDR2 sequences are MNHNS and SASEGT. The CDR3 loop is CASSASLAPPDTQYF. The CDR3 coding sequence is TGTGCCAGCAGTGCGAGCCTAGCACCCCCAGATACGCAGTATTTT.

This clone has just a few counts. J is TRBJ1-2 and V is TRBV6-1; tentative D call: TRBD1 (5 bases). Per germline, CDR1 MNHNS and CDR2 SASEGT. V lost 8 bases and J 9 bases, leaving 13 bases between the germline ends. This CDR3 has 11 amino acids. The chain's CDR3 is CASGGGTRYTF. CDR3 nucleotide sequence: TGTGCCAGCGGGGGGGGAACCCGCTACACCTTC.

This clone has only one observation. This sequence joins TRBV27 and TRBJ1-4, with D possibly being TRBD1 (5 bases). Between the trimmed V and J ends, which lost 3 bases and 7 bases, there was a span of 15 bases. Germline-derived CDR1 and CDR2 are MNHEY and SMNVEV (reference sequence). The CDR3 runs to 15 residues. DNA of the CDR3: TGTGCCAGCAGTTTTAGCGGGACCGGGAGTGAAAAACTGTTTTTT. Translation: CASSFSGTGSEKLFF.

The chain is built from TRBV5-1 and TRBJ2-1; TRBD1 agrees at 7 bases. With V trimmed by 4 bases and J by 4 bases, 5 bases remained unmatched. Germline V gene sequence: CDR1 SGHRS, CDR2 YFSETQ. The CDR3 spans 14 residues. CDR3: CASSPGQAYNEQFF. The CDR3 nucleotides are TGCGCCAGCAGCCCTGGACAGGCTTACAATGAGCAGTTCTTC.

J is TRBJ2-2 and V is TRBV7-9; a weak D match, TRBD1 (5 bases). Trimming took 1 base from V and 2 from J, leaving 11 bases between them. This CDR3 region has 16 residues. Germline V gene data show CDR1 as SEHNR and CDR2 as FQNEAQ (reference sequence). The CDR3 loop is CASSLDWQGNTGELFF. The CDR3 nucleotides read TGTGCCAGCAGCTTAGATTGGCAGGGAAACACCGGGGAGCTGTTTTTT.

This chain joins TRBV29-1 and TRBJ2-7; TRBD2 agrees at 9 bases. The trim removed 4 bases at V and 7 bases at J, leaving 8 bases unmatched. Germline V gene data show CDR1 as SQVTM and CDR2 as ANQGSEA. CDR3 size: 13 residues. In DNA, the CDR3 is TGCAGCGTTGTCGTACTAGCGGGTCGAGAGCAGTACTTC. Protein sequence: CSVVVLAGREQYF.

For the CDR3, the DNA is TGTGCCAGCAGTCCAGGGGGATCACCCCTCCACTTT. Protein: CASSPGGSPLHF. The chain links TRBV5-8 to TRBJ1-6; TRBD1 agrees at 7 bases. Germline values: CDR1 SGHTS, CDR2 YDEGEE. The CDR3 covers 12 residues. Germline trimming cut 5 bases from V and 10 bases from J; bases unmatched to any gene: 3.

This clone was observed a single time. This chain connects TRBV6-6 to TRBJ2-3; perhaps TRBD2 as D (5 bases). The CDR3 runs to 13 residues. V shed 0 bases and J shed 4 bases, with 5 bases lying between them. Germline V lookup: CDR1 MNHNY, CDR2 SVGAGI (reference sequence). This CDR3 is CASSYSEADTQYF. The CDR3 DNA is TGTGCCAGCAGTTACTCGGAGGCAGATACGCAGTATTTT.

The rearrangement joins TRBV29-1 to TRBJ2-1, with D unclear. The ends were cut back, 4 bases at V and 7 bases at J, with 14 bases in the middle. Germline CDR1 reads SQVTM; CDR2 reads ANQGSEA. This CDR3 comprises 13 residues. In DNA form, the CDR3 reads TGCAGCGTTGGAGCCCCACTCCTAAATGAGCAGTTCTTC. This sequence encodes CSVGAPLLNEQFF.